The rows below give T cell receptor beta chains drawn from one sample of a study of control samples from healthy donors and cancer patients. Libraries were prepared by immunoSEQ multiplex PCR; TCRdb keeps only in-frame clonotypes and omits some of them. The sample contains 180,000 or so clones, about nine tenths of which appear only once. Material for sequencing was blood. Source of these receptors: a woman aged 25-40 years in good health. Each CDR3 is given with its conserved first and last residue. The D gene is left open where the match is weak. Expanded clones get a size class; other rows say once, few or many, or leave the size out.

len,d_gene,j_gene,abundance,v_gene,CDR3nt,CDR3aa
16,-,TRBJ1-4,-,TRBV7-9,TGTGCCAGCAGCCCCCGTGTCAGGGCGACTAATGAAAAACTGTTTTTT,CASSPRVRATNEKLFF
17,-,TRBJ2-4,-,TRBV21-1,TGTGCCAGCAGCAAACCTTTAAGACAGGGGACGAAAAACATTCAGTACTTC,CASSKPLRQGTKNIQYF
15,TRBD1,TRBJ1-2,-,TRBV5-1,TGCGCCAGCAGCTCCTCCGGGACAGGGACCTATGGCTACACCTTC,CASSSSGTGTYGYTF
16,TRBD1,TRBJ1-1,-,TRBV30,TGTGCCTGGAGTGGAGGTGACAGGGGGCAGAACACTGAAGCTTTCTTT,CAWSGGDRGQNTEAFF
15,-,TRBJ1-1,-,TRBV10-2,TGCGCCAGCAGTCTCCAGGGCTCAATGAACACTGAAGCTTTCTTT,CASSLQGSMNTEAFF
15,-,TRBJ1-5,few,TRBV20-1,TGCAGTGCTAGTTCTGGGACGGCTAGCAATCAGCCCCAGCATTTT,CSASSGTASNQPQHF
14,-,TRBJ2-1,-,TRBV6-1,TGTGCCAGCAGTGAAGCCAGGTCCTACAATGAGCAGTTCTTC,CASSEARSYNEQFF
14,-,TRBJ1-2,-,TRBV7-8,TGTGCCAGCAGCTTAGTGGGGCATAACTATGGCTACACCTTC,CASSLVGHNYGYTF
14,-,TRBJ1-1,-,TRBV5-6,TGTGCCAGCAGCTTGAACAGCCTGAACACTGAAGCTTTCTTT,CASSLNSLNTEAFF
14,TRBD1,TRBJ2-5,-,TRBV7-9,TGTGCCAGCAGCTGGGGACAGGGGGGGGAGACCCAGTACTTC,CASSWGQGGETQYF
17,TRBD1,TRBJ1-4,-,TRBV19,TGTGCCAGTAGTATAGATCGATCTGGTACAGGGGGTGAAAAACTGTTTTTT,CASSIDRSGTGGEKLFF
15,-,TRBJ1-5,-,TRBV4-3,TGCGCCAGCAGCCAAGACTCCCAAACAGGTCAGCCCCAGCATTTT,CASSQDSQTGQPQHF
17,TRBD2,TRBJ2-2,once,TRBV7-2,TGTGCCAGCAGCTACCCTAGCGGGGGGACGAACACCGGGGAGCTGTTTTTT,CASSYPSGGTNTGELFF
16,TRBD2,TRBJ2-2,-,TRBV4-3,TGCGCCAGCAGCCAGGGACTAGCGGGCTCCACCGGGGAGCTGTTTTTT,CASSQGLAGSTGELFF
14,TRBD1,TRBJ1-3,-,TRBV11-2,TGTGCCAGCAGCTACAGGGGGCAAGGAAACACCATATATTTT,CASSYRGQGNTIYF
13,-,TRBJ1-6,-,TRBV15,TGTGCCACCAGCAGCTCAGCTAATTCACCCCTCCACTTT,CATSSSANSPLHF